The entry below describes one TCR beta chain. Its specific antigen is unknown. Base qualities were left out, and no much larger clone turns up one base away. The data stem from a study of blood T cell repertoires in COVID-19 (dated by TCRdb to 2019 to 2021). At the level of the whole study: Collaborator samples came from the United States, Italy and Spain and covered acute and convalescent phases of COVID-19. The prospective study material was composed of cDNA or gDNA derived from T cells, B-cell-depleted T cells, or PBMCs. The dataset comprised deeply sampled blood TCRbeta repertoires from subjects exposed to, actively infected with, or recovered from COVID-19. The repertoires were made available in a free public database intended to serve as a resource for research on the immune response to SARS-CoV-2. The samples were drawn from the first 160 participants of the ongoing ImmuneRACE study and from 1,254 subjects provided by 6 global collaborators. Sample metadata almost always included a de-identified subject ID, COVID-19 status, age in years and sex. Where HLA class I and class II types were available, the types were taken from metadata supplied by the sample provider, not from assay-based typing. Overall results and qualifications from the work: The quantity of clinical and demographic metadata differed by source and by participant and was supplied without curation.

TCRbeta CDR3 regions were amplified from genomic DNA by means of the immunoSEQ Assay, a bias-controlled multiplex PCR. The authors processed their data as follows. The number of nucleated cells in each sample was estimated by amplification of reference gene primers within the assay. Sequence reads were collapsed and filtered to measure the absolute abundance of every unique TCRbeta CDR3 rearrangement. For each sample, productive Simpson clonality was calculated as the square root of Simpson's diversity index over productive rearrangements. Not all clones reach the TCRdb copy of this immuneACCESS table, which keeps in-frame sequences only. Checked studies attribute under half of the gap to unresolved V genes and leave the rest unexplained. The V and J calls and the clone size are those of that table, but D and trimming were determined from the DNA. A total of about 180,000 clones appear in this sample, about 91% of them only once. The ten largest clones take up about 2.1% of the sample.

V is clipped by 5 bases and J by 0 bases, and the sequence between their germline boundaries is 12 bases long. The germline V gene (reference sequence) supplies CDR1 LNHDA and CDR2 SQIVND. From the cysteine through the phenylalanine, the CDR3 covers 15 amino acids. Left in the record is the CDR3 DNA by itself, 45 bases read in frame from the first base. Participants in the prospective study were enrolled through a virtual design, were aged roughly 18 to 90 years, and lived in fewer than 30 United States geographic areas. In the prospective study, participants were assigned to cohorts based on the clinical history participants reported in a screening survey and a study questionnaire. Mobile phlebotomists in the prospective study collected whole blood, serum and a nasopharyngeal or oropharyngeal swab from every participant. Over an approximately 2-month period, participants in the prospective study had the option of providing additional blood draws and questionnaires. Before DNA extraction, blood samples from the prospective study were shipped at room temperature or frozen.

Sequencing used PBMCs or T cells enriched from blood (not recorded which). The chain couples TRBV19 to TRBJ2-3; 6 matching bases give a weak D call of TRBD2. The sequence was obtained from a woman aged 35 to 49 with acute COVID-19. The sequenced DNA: TGTGCCAGTAGTGTCCTAGCGACTAGCACAGATACGCAGTATTTT. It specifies CASSVLATSTDTQYF.